This passage covers 9 T cell receptor beta chains from one sample sequenced in a study of radiotherapy plus CTLA-4 blockade in lung cancer. Profiling relied on immunoSEQ multiplex PCR, and the TCRdb table lists in-frame clones only, not all of them. Of 80,000 to 95,000 clones listed, roughly 87% are singletons. The sample in question was peripheral blood, obtained from a patient treated with radiotherapy plus ipilimumab. The receptors come from a human donor with non-small cell lung cancer who had stable disease on radiotherapy plus ipilimumab.

The chain joins TRBV25-1 to TRBJ2-6; D may be TRBD1 or TRBD2 (5 bases each). From germline, CDR1 is MGHDK and CDR2 SYGVNS. V gave up 7 bases and J gave up 1 base, with 8 bases separating them. This CDR3 spans 14 amino acids. The CDR3 spells CASKWGSGANVLTF. The CDR3 DNA reads TGTGCCAGCAAGTGGGGGTCTGGGGCCAACGTCCTGACTTTC.

The V and J genes are TRBV30 and TRBJ2-7; D perhaps matches TRBD1 (5 bases). V lost 4 bases, J lost 2 bases, and 15 bases lay in between. The CDR3 totals 14 residues. The germline V gene encodes CDR1 GTSNPN and CDR2 SVGIG (reference sequence). In DNA form, the CDR3 reads TGTGCCTGGAAGGGGCAGGGAATTCCCTACGAGCAGTACTTC. It translates to CAWKGQGIPYEQYF.

The chain joins TRBV7-6 to TRBJ1-1, with D tentatively TRBD1 (5 bases). The V and J ends lost 5 bases and 4 bases respectively, with 20 bases between them. Per germline, CDR1 SGHVS and CDR2 FNYEAQ. This CDR3 comprises 16 residues. The CDR3 DNA reads as TGTGCCAGCAGCCGTAGACCCCTGGACAATCCCACTGAAGCTTTCTTT. Translating gives CASSRRPLDNPTEAFF.

This sequence joins TRBV5-1 and TRBJ2-5; 9 nucleotides align to TRBD2. The J call may be faulty, since TRBJ2-7 better matches the DNA end. This CDR3 has 13 residues. Germline V gene sequence: CDR1 SGHRS, CDR2 YFSETQ. The CDR3 sequence is CASGGGRAYEQYF. The CDR3 DNA reads as TGCGCCAGCGGTGGCGGGAGGGCTTACGAGCAGTACTTC.

J is TRBJ2-1 and V is TRBV28; TRBD2 matches at 12 bases. The trim removed 7 bases at V and 5 bases at J, leaving 6 bases unmatched. Germline CDR1 and CDR2: MDHEN and SYDVKM. The CDR3 is 15 residues long. CDR3 nucleotide sequence: TGTGCCAGCACTAGCGGGGGGGCCGATAACAATGAGCAGTTCTTC. This gives the protein CASTSGGADNNEQFF.

The chain carries TRBV28 and TRBJ2-7; perhaps D is TRBD1 or TRBD2 (6 bases each). V dropped 7 bases and J dropped 7 bases, with 20 bases sitting between them. Germline-derived CDR1 and CDR2 are MDHEN and SYDVKM. This CDR3 region has 14 residues. This CDR3 reads CASTTPGGGPEQYF. CDR3 coding DNA: TGTGCCAGCACTACCCCGGGTGGGGGGCCAGAGCAGTACTTC. Supplemented by reference TRBV28 and TRBJ2-7, the full variable domain reads DVKVTQSSRYLVKRTGEKVFLECVQDMDHENMFWYRQDPGLGLRLIYFSYDVKMKEKGDIPEGYSVSREKKERFSLILESASTNQTSMYLCASTTPGGGPEQYFGPGTRLTVT.

The chain uses TRBV6-1 and TRBJ2-1; 7 bases align to TRBD2. CDR1 is MNHNS, CDR2 SASEGT, per germline. The CDR3 covers 15 residues. V was clipped by 0 bases and J by 9 bases; unmatched bases: 8. CDR3 bases: TGTGCCAGCAGTGAAGCGGCTAGCGGCTTGGGTGAGCAGTTCTTC. It codes for CASSEAASGLGEQFF.

The J gene is TRBJ1-4, the V gene TRBV5-1; D gene ambiguous. Germline V gene data show CDR1 as SGHRS and CDR2 as YFSETQ. Trimming shortened V by 0 bases and J by 6 bases, and 12 bases separated the two germline ends. The CDR3 runs 15 residues. For the CDR3, the DNA is TGCGCCAGCAGCTTGGGCTCAGACCGTCATGAAAAACTGTTTTTT. This translates into CASSLGSDRHEKLFF.

This sequence joins TRBV27 and TRBJ2-5; TRBD1 matches 7 bases. The CDR3 has 13 amino acids. Looked up from germline, CDR1 is MNHEY and CDR2 is SMNVEV (reference sequence). After removal of 3 bases from V and 5 bases from J, the junction contained 3 bases not matched to a gene. As DNA, the CDR3 is TGTGCCAGCAGTTTGACAGGGCTCGAGACCCAGTACTTC. The encoded protein is CASSLTGLETQYF.